The 22 T cell receptor beta chains below come from one sample, sequenced in a study of lymphopenia after photon versus proton radiotherapy. Libraries were prepared by immunoSEQ multiplex PCR; TCRdb keeps only in-frame clonotypes and omits some of them. This repertoire shows tens of thousands of clones, about 86% found once; its top ten account for 1.2% to 1.5%. Source: peripheral blood, taken from a patient treated with proton-based radiotherapy. The receptors shown here come from a man aged 55 to 70 with pancreatic cancer.

The V call is TRBV19, the J call TRBJ1-5, with D unresolved. In germline, CDR1 is LNHDA, CDR2 SQIVND (reference sequence). Trimming removed 5 bases from V and 6 bases from J, with 8 bases in between. The CDR3 contains 12 residues. The CDR3 region has the DNA TGTGCCAGTAGTTCCCTCTCTCAGCCCCAGCATTTT. As protein: CASSSLSQPQHF.

The rearrangement links TRBV19 to TRBJ2-7; 9 nucleotides agree with TRBD1. V was clipped by 5 bases and J by 2 bases; unmatched bases: 4. The CDR3 consists of 14 residues. Per germline, CDR1 LNHDA and CDR2 SQIVND (reference sequence). CDR3 in amino acids: CASSVDRGPYEQYF. CDR3 coding DNA: TGTGCCAGTAGTGTGGACAGGGGACCCTACGAGCAGTACTTC.

The chain employs TRBV6-6 and TRBJ2-5, with 8 bases aligning to TRBD1. The J segment lost 5 bases and the V segment lost 6 bases, leaving 11 bases of the junction unmatched. Germline CDR1 is MNHNY and CDR2 is SVGAGI (reference sequence). The CDR3 covers 15 residues. In DNA, the CDR3 is TGTGCCAGCAGCACCGGGGGACAGGTCGCGGAGACCCAGTACTTC. It encodes CASSTGGQVAETQYF.

The J gene is TRBJ1-1, the V gene TRBV11-2; D is possibly TRBD1 (6 bases). Germline CDR1 reads SGHAT; CDR2 reads FQNNGV. V lost 5 bases, J lost 0 bases, and 16 bases lay in between. The CDR3 spans 16 residues. The CDR3 sequence: CASSPRGGRLNTEAFF. CDR3 sequence (DNA): TGTGCCAGCAGCCCACGAGGGGGGCGATTGAACACTGAAGCTTTCTTT.

The CDR3, as DNA: TGCGCCAGCAGCCTGGGGGTGACTAGCGACTACTCTGGGGCCAACGTCCTGACTTTC. Protein product: CASSLGVTSDYSGANVLTF. This chain joins TRBV5-1 and TRBJ2-6; 8 nucleotides agree with TRBD2. The ends lost 4 bases at V and 0 bases at J; junction bases unmatched: 12. CDR1 and CDR2 (germline): SGHRS, YFSETQ. This CDR3 comprises 19 residues.

V is TRBV9 and J is TRBJ2-2; D tentatively fits TRBD1 or TRBD2 (6 bases each). V shed 3 bases and J shed 6 bases, with 12 bases lying between them. The CDR3 has 14 amino acids. In germline, CDR1 is SGDLS, CDR2 YYNGEE. The CDR3 sequence is CASSANGGPGELFF. In nucleotides, the CDR3 is TGTGCCAGCAGCGCCAATGGGGGGCCCGGGGAGCTGTTTTTT.

The genes are TRBV5-1 and TRBJ2-2; D tentatively reads TRBD1 or TRBD2 (7 bases each). V gave up 1 base and J gave up 6 bases, with 16 bases separating them. The CDR3 contains 16 residues. CDR1 and CDR2 (germline): SGHRS, YFSETQ. The CDR3 reads CASSLRQGGLAGELFF. For the CDR3, the DNA is TGCGCCAGCAGCTTGAGACAGGGAGGGTTGGCCGGGGAGCTGTTTTTT.

This sequence joins TRBV11-3 and TRBJ1-1; no clear D. V lost 1 base and J 2 bases, leaving 11 bases between the germline ends. Germline CDR1 SGHNT, CDR2 YENEEA. The CDR3 length is 15 residues. The CDR3 spells CASSLALTQNTEAFF. The CDR3 DNA reads as TGTGCCAGCAGCTTAGCCCTGACACAAAACACTGAAGCTTTCTTT. The full variable domain, rest sourced from reference TRBV11-3 and TRBJ1-1, is EAGVVQSPRYKIIEKKQPVAFWCNPISGHNTLYWYLQNLGQGPELLIRYENEEAVDDSQLPKDRFSAERLKGVDSTLKIQPAELGDSAVYLCASSLALTQNTEAFFGQGTRLTVV.

J is TRBJ1-1 and V is TRBV30, with 9 bases that match TRBD1. Per the germline V gene, CDR1 is GTSNPN and CDR2 is SVGIG (reference sequence). The CDR3 is 15 amino acids. Trimming took 3 bases from V and 4 from J; bases not matched to a gene: 9. CDR3 sequence reads: CAWRPRQGGFTEAFF. The CDR3 coding sequence is TGTGCCTGGAGACCGAGACAGGGGGGATTCACTGAAGCTTTCTTT.

The V and J genes are TRBV28 and TRBJ2-5; 10 bases agree with TRBD2. The CDR3 is 15 amino acids. Trimming removed 8 bases from V and 5 bases from J; junction bases left unmatched: 11. Germline V CDR1 and CDR2: MDHEN, SYDVKM. CDR3 sequence reads: CASHPITSGTETQYF. The CDR3 coding sequence is TGTGCCAGCCATCCCATCACTAGCGGGACGGAGACCCAGTACTTC. The entire variable domain, with the rest obtained from reference TRBV28 and TRBJ2-5, is as follows: DVKVTQSSRYLVKRTGEKVFLECVQDMDHENMFWYRQDPGLGLRLIYFSYDVKMKEKGDIPEGYSVSREKKERFSLILESASTNQTSMYLCASHPITSGTETQYFGPGTRLLVL.

The chain combines TRBV2 with TRBJ1-1; a weak D match, TRBD1 (5 bases). With 6 bases removed from V and 5 bases from J, the gap between germline ends came to 19 bases. Germline V lookup: CDR1 SNHLY, CDR2 FYNNEI. The CDR3 consists of 15 residues. The DNA for the CDR3 is TGTGCCAGCAGATCTCATTCGGGGCAGGGAACTGAAGCTTTCTTT. Protein: CASRSHSGQGTEAFF.

This clone showed up just once. V and J are TRBV6-6 and TRBJ2-1; possibly TRBD2 for D (7 bases). The CDR3 runs 16 residues. Germline V gene sequence: CDR1 MNHNY, CDR2 SVGAGI (reference sequence). V gave up 2 bases and J gave up 5 bases, with 16 bases separating them. CDR3 coding DNA: TGTGCCAGCAGTTACGGTCGGGGAGGGGGGAACAATGAGCAGTTCTTC. Its translation is CASSYGRGGGNNEQFF.

This clone was seen a single time. The chain links TRBV7-9 to TRBJ2-3, with 9 bases that match TRBD1. J gave up 2 bases and V 5 bases, and 8 bases lay outside the gene matches. The CDR3 is 16 amino acids. CDR1 SEHNR and CDR2 FQNEAQ come from the germline V gene (reference sequence). The CDR3 sequence is CASSRVGTGNTDTQYF. CDR3 DNA sequence: TGTGCCAGCAGCCGTGTGGGGACAGGGAACACAGATACGCAGTATTTT.

This clone has a single count. The genes are TRBV5-4 and TRBJ2-2; 8 bases agree with TRBD2. From germline, CDR1 is SGHNT and CDR2 YYREEE (reference sequence). Trimming removed 9 bases from V and 7 bases from J; junction bases left unmatched: 17. CDR3 length: 16 amino acids. The chain's CDR3 is CATTPFAGGLIGELFF. The CDR3 coding sequence is TGTGCCACCACGCCGTTTGCGGGAGGTTTAATCGGGGAGCTGTTTTTT.

This chain joins TRBV5-1 and TRBJ2-6, with no clear D. V lost 6 bases to trimming and J lost 0 bases, with 16 bases between them. CDR3 size: 17 residues. Germline CDR1 and CDR2: SGHRS and YFSETQ. CDR3 amino acids: CASTSGILSSGANVLTF. DNA of the CDR3: TGCGCCAGCACTTCCGGAATCCTCAGCTCTGGGGCCAACGTCCTGACTTTC.

This chain connects TRBV7-2 to TRBJ1-4; D unresolved. Trimming took off 5 bases at V and 14 bases at J, with 21 bases between the two ends. Germline CDR1 and CDR2: SGHTA and FQGNSA. The CDR3 runs to 14 residues. DNA for the CDR3: TGTGCCAGCAGCCCCGAGTTTTCGCAGGCCTTGCTGTTTTTT. Its translation: CASSPEFSQALLFF.

The V gene is TRBV30, the J gene TRBJ2-1; D unclear. The V gene lost 2 bases and the J gene lost 7 bases, with 3 bases spanning the gap. Germline V gene sequence: CDR1 GTSNPN, CDR2 SVGIG (reference sequence). The CDR3 consists of 10 residues. Written as DNA, the CDR3 is TGTGCCTGGAGTAGGAATGAGCAGTTCTTC. This sequence encodes CAWSRNEQFF.

This rearrangement joins TRBV18 to TRBJ2-1; 11 nucleotides align to TRBD2. In germline, CDR1 is KGHSH, CDR2 LQKENI. J lost 7 bases, V lost 3 bases, and 8 bases had no gene match. The CDR3 runs to 16 residues. CDR3 sequence: CASSPPRLAGGNEQFF. The CDR3 DNA sequence: TGTGCCAGCTCACCTCCTCGTTTAGCGGGAGGGAATGAGCAGTTCTTC.

The genes are TRBV28 and TRBJ1-1; D is uncertain. This CDR3 is 12 amino acids long. Germline V gene data show CDR1 as MDHEN and CDR2 as SYDVKM. V lost 6 bases to trimming and J lost 7 bases, with 12 bases between them. CDR3 amino acids: CASSLQRLEAFF. The CDR3 DNA reads as TGTGCCAGCAGCCTCCAGCGGCTTGAAGCTTTCTTT.

The CDR3 region is CASSLIGTVGRYEQYF. The CDR3 bases are TGTGCCAGCAGCCTTATTGGGACAGTCGGTAGGTACGAGCAGTACTTC. The rearrangement uses TRBV5-6 and TRBJ2-7, with 7 nucleotides matching TRBD1. Germline V gene lookup returns CDR1 SGHDT and CDR2 YYEEEE. The length of the CDR3 is 16 residues. After removal of 4 bases from V and 4 bases from J, the junction contained 14 bases not matched to a gene.

This clone came up once. V gene TRBV5-1 combines with J gene TRBJ2-1; 8 bases are shared with TRBD1. The ends lost 6 bases at V and 1 base at J; junction bases unmatched: 6. Germline V gives CDR1 SGHRS, CDR2 YFSETQ. The CDR3 consists of 15 residues. This CDR3 reads CASTTQGASYNEQFF. CDR3 DNA: TGCGCCAGCACCACCCAGGGGGCGTCCTACAATGAGCAGTTCTTC. The full variable domain, in which reference TRBV5-1 and TRBJ2-1 provide the parts outside the CDR3, is KAGVTQTPRYLIKTRGQQVTLSCSPISGHRSVSWYQQTPGQGLQFLFEYFSETQRNKGNFPGRFSGRQFSNSRSEMNVSTLELGDSALYLCASTTQGASYNEQFFGPGTRLTVL.

V gene TRBV2 combines with J gene TRBJ2-7; 14 bases map to TRBD2. This CDR3 is 18 amino acids long. From germline, CDR1 is SNHLY and CDR2 FYNNEI. V shed 5 bases and J 4 bases; nucleotides not matched to a gene: 13. The chain's CDR3 is CASSLEGGLAGVHYEQYF. The CDR3, as DNA: TGTGCCAGCAGTCTAGAGGGGGGACTAGCGGGAGTCCATTACGAGCAGTACTTC. Using reference TRBV2 and TRBJ2-7 for the parts outside the CDR3, the full variable domain is EPEVTQTPSHQVTQMGQEVILRCVPISNHLYFYWYRQILGQKVEFLVSFYNNEISEKSEIFDDQFSVERPDGSNFTLKIRSTKLEDSAMYFCASSLEGGLAGVHYEQYFGPGTRLTVT.